This TCR beta chain is drawn from a study of precursors of human CD4 cytotoxic T cells (dated by TCRdb to the late 2010s). At the level of the whole study: In total, CD4+ memory subsets from roughly 15 donors went into the bulk TCR-seq analysis. TCR-seq analysis of 13 to 15 donors yielded TCRalpha and TCRbeta chain sequences (table S7).

The CDR3 numbers 14 residues from cysteine through phenylalanine. The CDR3 DNA has 42 bases and is translated from base 1. As encoded in the germline V gene, CDR1 is WSHSY while CDR2 is SAAADI. Trimming costs V 0 bases and J 7 bases, and their ends lie 9 bases apart. Bulk UMI-based TCR sequencing was performed on four sorted CD4+ memory subsets (TCM, TEM, IL-7Rhigh TEMRA, IL-7R- TEMRA) to test a precursor-effector relationship among CD4 cytotoxic T cells. The cells came from peripheral blood mononuclear cells that had been isolated from human blood. General findings and caveats noted by the study authors: Only about 95% of the 14 donors were included in some bulk TCR-seq comparisons, suggesting that not every subset was available for every donor. Expanded effector clonotypes accounted for a larger share of IL-7Rhigh TEMRA clonotypes than of TEM or TCM clonotypes. IL-7Rhigh and IL-7R- TEMRA subsets showed more restricted TCR repertoires, with lower diversity and more expanded clonotypes, than TCM and TEM subsets. According to the authors, an observational design in humans cannot definitively determine the direction of differentiation between precursor and effector cells.

Sequencing was performed on an Illumina MiSeq. Per the original workflow: To quantify repertoire diversity, the Shannon-Wiener index was calculated using VDJtools. A TCRbeta clonotype was considered expanded if its clonotype frequency was 3 or more. TCRdb reprocessed the public reads (quality trimming at Q25 with fastp, clone calling with MiXCR) and kept in-frame beta chains. Each CDR3 protein gets just one entry, which takes the most common genes and DNA from the rows behind it. TCRdb's processing, not the study's, gives the V and J calls here. The sample table shows hundreds of distinct CDR3 sequences, and approximately 15% are seen once. Of the sample, roughly 12% is held by the ten largest clones. This clonotype is classified as large (0.1 to 1%). The specificity of this receptor is unknown. No base qualities exist here, and no much larger clone lies one base off it.

Sequencing was done on a sample of memory CD4+ T cells from blood (PBMCs). The sequence joins TRBV10-2 to TRBJ1-4; the D gene assignment is ambiguous. The receptor comes from a human donor in good health. The encoded CDR3 is CASSESGAGEKLFF. The nucleotides are TGCGCCAGCAGTGAGTCGGGAGCGGGTGAAAAACTGTTTTTT.